This T cell receptor beta chain was identified during a study of long-term antiretroviral therapy in people with HIV. From germline, CDR1 is MDHEN and CDR2 SYDVKM. The V end lost 5 bases, the J end lost 9 bases, and 17 bases lay between the germline ends. The CDR3 contains 14 residues. Survey-level immunoSEQ v3.0 assays were run. Measured with immunoSEQ multiplex PCR; TCRdb has only the in-frame clones, and not every one. The sample records fewer than 20,000 clones, 60% to 85% being singletons. The V call is TRBV28, the J call TRBJ1-5, with a possible D match to TRBD1 (5 bases). The material sequenced was unsorted PBMCs, taken at the start of antiretroviral therapy. This TCR was sampled from a man between 25 and 39 years old with HIV. CDR3 sequence (DNA): TGTGCCAGCAGTCTGCTGGGGGGGTTGGGGCCCCAGCATTTT. This sequence encodes CASSLLGGLGPQHF.